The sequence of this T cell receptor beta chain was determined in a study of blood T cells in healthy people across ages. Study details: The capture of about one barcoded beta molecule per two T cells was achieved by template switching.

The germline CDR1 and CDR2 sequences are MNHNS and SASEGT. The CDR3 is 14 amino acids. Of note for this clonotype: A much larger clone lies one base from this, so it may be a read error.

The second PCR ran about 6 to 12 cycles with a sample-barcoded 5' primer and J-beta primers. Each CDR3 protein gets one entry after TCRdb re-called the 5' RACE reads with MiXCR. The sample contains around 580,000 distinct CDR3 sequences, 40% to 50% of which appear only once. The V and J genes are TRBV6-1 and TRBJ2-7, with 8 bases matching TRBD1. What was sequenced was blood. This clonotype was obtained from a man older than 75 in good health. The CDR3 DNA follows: TGTGCCAGCAGTCGACAGGGGTCCTACAATGAGCTGTACTTC. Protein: CASSRQGSYNELYF.